These 17 T cell receptor beta chains were all obtained from the same sample, sequenced in a study of blood T cell repertoires in COVID-19. Sequencing was performed with immunoSEQ multiplex PCR; in TCRdb, only in-frame clones are kept and a portion is missing. The sample comprises approximately 470,000 clones, about 90% of which are singletons, and about 0.65% rests with the top ten. The sample taken for sequencing was PBMCs or T cells enriched from blood (not recorded which). The source is a woman aged 18-35 years who had recovered from COVID-19.

The chain employs TRBV19 and TRBJ2-7; D gene ambiguous. Germline V gene sequence: CDR1 LNHDA, CDR2 SQIVND (reference sequence). V shed 5 bases and J shed 2 bases, with 10 bases lying between them. This CDR3 contains 13 residues. Here the CDR3 reads CASSPPVTYEQYF. The CDR3 bases are TGTGCCAGTAGTCCCCCGGTCACCTACGAGCAGTACTTC. The complete variable domain, with remaining parts taken from reference TRBV19 and TRBJ2-7, reads DGGITQSPKYLFRKEGQNVTLSCEQNLNHDAMYWYRQDPGQGLRLIYYSQIVNDFQKGDIAEGYSVSREKKESFPLTVTSAQKNPTAFYLCASSPPVTYEQYFGPGTRLTVT.

The DNA for the CDR3 is TGTGCCAGCAGCCCCGACAGGGGGAGTGAAAAACTGTTTTTT. Translation gives CASSPDRGSEKLFF. J is TRBJ1-4 and V is TRBV7-9; 9 bases align to TRBD1. The CDR3 totals 14 residues. Trimming removed 5 bases from V and 7 bases from J; junction bases left unmatched: 5. Germline CDR1 SEHNR, CDR2 FQNEAQ (reference sequence).

The chain carries TRBV10-3 and TRBJ2-1; 7 bases match TRBD1. The ends lost 2 bases at V and 9 bases at J; junction bases unmatched: 4. The CDR3 contains 13 residues. CDR1 and CDR2 (germline): ENHRY, SYGVKD. DNA of the CDR3: TGTGCCATCAGTGAGACGGACAGGACTGAGCAGTTCTTC. It is translated as CAISETDRTEQFF.

The chain uses TRBV28 and TRBJ2-3; D perhaps matches TRBD1 (6 bases). CDR3 length: 14 amino acids. V was shortened by 1 base and J by 3 bases, with 8 bases between the two germline ends. CDR1 is MDHEN and CDR2 is SYDVKM in the germline V gene. The CDR3 nucleotides are TGTGCCAGCAGTTTATCCCAGGGGACAGATACGCAGTATTTT. Protein sequence: CASSLSQGTDTQYF.

The chain couples TRBV12-3 or TRBV12-4 to TRBJ1-2; D unresolved. V was clipped by 3 bases and J by 4 bases, with 9 bases between them. The CDR3 is 13 amino acids. CDR3 DNA: TGTGCCAGCAGTTTTTGGCAGTCCTATGGCTACACCTTC. It codes for CASSFWQSYGYTF.

V gene TRBV5-1 combines with J gene TRBJ2-5; the D gene is possibly TRBD1 (6 bases). This CDR3 is 13 amino acids long. V lost 7 bases and J lost 0, with 10 bases in between. Germline-derived CDR1 and CDR2 are SGHRS and YFSETQ. In nucleotides, the CDR3 is TGCGCCAGCCGGGCAGGGGACCAAGAGACCCAGTACTTC. This sequence encodes CASRAGDQETQYF.

The chain couples TRBV2 to TRBJ1-6; D is undetermined. Between the trimmed V and J ends, which lost 2 bases and 7 bases, there was a span of 9 bases. The CDR3 has 14 residues. Germline V gene sequence: CDR1 SNHLY, CDR2 FYNNEI. The CDR3 spells CASSERWANSPLHF. CDR3 nucleotides: TGTGCCAGCAGTGAAAGGTGGGCCAATTCACCCCTCCACTTT.

The chain combines TRBV2 with TRBJ1-3; D is unclear. This CDR3 region has 15 residues. CDR1 is SNHLY and CDR2 is FYNNEI in the germline V gene. V lost 2 bases to trimming and J lost 1 base, with 9 bases between them. CDR3 DNA sequence: TGTGCCAGCAGTGAAACCACGGGGTCTGGAAACACCATATATTTT. This translates into CASSETTGSGNTIYF.

The chain carries TRBV30 and TRBJ2-7; D is unclear. The germline V gene encodes CDR1 GTSNPN and CDR2 SVGIG (reference sequence). CDR3 size: 12 residues. Trimming removed 2 bases at V and 2 bases at J, with 7 bases between. The CDR3 here is CAWSQVTYEQYF. CDR3 DNA sequence: TGTGCCTGGAGTCAGGTAACCTACGAGCAGTACTTC.

The chain carries TRBV5-1 and TRBJ1-2, with TRBD1 as a possible D gene (6 bases). CDR3 length: 15 residues. V lost 9 bases and J lost 5, with 23 bases in between. CDR1 is SGHRS and CDR2 is YFSETQ in the germline V gene. In DNA, the CDR3 is TGCGCCATACTCCCGCCTAAAGCCGACAGGTATGGCTACACCTTC. It is translated as CAILPPKADRYGYTF. Variable domain in full (rest from reference TRBV5-1 and TRBJ1-2): KAGVTQTPRYLIKTRGQQVTLSCSPISGHRSVSWYQQTPGQGLQFLFEYFSETQRNKGNFPGRFSGRQFSNSRSEMNVSTLELGDSALYLCAILPPKADRYGYTFGSGTRLTVV.

This CDR3 is CASSYPEGGAGETQYF. The DNA of the CDR3 is TGTGCCAGCAGTTACCCGGAAGGGGGGGCAGGGGAGACCCAGTACTTC. The rearrangement uses TRBV6-2 or TRBV6-3 and TRBJ2-5; tentatively, D is TRBD2 (7 bases). The V gene lost 2 bases and the J gene lost 5 bases, with 18 bases spanning the gap. The CDR3 totals 16 residues. CDR1 and CDR2 from the germline V gene are MNHEY and SVGEGT.

In nucleotides, the CDR3 is TGTGCCAGCATCCCCGAGTCTAGCACAGATACGCAGTATTTT. Protein product: CASIPESSTDTQYF. This chain connects TRBV2 to TRBJ2-3; D gene unclear. CDR3 length: 14 amino acids. V lost 7 bases and J 0 bases, leaving 11 bases between the germline ends. The germline V gene has CDR1 SNHLY and CDR2 FYNNEI.

This chain uses TRBV7-9 with TRBJ1-1; D is perhaps TRBD1 (5 bases). The V gene lost 10 bases and the J gene lost 0 bases, with 9 bases spanning the gap. Looked up from germline, CDR1 is SEHNR and CDR2 is FQNEAQ (reference sequence). This CDR3 is built from 12 residues. CDR3 in DNA: TGTGCCACCTCGACAGTGAACACTGAAGCTTTCTTT. Translating it yields CATSTVNTEAFF.

This rearrangement joins TRBV5-1 to TRBJ2-3; D ambiguous. CDR3 size: 14 residues. Germline lookup yields CDR1 SGHRS and CDR2 YFSETQ. Trimming left V 1 base short and J 2 bases short, with 8 bases between. The CDR3 DNA sequence: TGCGCCAGCAGCTTGAAGACTTACACAGATACGCAGTATTTT. Translation: CASSLKTYTDTQYF.

This sequence joins TRBV28 and TRBJ2-3; 8 bases match TRBD2. V trimming: 5 bases; J trimming: 3 bases; junction bases outside the gene matches: 7. The CDR3 loop spans 15 amino acids. Germline CDR1 and CDR2: MDHEN and SYDVKM. The CDR3 sequence: CASSPIGGATDTQYF. The CDR3 coding sequence is TGTGCCAGCAGTCCCATCGGGGGGGCTACAGATACGCAGTATTTT.

V is TRBV28 and J is TRBJ2-7; a weak D match, TRBD2 (6 bases). CDR3 length: 15 residues. Per germline, CDR1 MDHEN and CDR2 SYDVKM. V lost 3 bases, J lost 0 bases, and 12 bases lay in between. The CDR3: CASSFGGQSSYEQYF. The CDR3 nucleotides read TGTGCCAGCAGTTTCGGAGGGCAGAGCTCCTACGAGCAGTACTTC. Using reference TRBV28 and TRBJ2-7 for the parts outside the CDR3, the full variable domain is DVKVTQSSRYLVKRTGEKVFLECVQDMDHENMFWYRQDPGLGLRLIYFSYDVKMKEKGDIPEGYSVSREKKERFSLILESASTNQTSMYLCASSFGGQSSYEQYFGPGTRLTVT.

This chain connects TRBV18 to TRBJ1-1; TRBD1 aligns across 7 bases. This CDR3 comprises 15 residues. V shed 3 bases and J 1 base; nucleotides not matched to a gene: 5. Germline V gene sequence: CDR1 KGHSH, CDR2 LQKENI. CDR3 sequence (DNA): TGTGCCAGCTCACCCATACAGGGGCGGAACACTGAAGCTTTCTTT. This codes for CASSPIQGRNTEAFF.